This T cell receptor beta chain is drawn from a study of blood T cell repertoires in COVID-19. Study summary: Some COVID-19 samples were acute and others convalescent; all came from the United States, Italy and Spain. Sources were T cells, B-cell-depleted T cells, or PBMCs; the material itself was cDNA or gDNA.

Original processing methods: Reference gene primer amplification in the assay estimated nucleated cell counts. Assay: immunoSEQ multiplex PCR; the TCRdb copy retains only in-frame clones and omits some. Clonal size and the V and J genes are those of that table, whereas D and trimming came from the DNA. The data contain approximately 30,000 clones, roughly 90% of them singletons. Germline assignment: CDR1 DFQATT and CDR2 SNEGSKA (reference sequence). The CDR3 contains 12 residues. With 3 bases removed from V and 6 bases from J, the gap between germline ends came to 11 bases. This TCR was sampled from a human donor with active COVID-19. The donor label of this sample is uncertain. Sequencing used peripheral blood. The V gene is TRBV20-1, the J gene TRBJ1-2; D ambiguous. Here the CDR3 reads CSASRTVDGYTF. CDR3 nucleotides: TGCAGTGCTAGTAGGACTGTGGATGGCTACACCTTC.